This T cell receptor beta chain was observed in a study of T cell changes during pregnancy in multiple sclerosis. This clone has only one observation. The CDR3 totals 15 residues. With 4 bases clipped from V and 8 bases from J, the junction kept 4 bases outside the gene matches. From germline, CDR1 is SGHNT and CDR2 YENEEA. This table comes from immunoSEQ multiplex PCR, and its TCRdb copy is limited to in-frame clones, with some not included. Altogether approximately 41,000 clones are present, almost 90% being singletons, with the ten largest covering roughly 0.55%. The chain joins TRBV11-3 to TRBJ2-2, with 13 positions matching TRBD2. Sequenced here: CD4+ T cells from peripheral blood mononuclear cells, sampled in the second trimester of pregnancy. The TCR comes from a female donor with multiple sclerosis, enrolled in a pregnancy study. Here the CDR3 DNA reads TGTGCCAGCAGCTCGAGGACTAGCGGGAGTGGGGAGCTGTTTTTT. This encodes CASSSRTSGSGELFF. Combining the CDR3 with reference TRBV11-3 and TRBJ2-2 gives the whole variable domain EAGVVQSPRYKIIEKKQPVAFWCNPISGHNTLYWYLQNLGQGPELLIRYENEEAVDDSQLPKDRFSAERLKGVDSTLKIQPAELGDSAVYLCASSSRTSGSGELFFGEGSRLTVL.